What follows are 32 T cell receptor beta chains derived from one specimen sequenced in a study of blood T cell repertoires in COVID-19. Only in-frame clones appear in the TCRdb table, and some are missing; sequencing was by immunoSEQ multiplex PCR. The sample holds about 480,000 clones, approximately 87% seen once. Sequenced material: PBMCs or T cells enriched from blood (not recorded which). The receptors come from a woman between 40 and 50 years old who had recovered from COVID-19.

The chain employs TRBV6-1 and TRBJ1-3; D call uncertain. The CDR3 sequence is 16 residues long. Trimming took off 2 bases at V and 0 bases at J, with 11 bases between the two ends. Germline V lookup: CDR1 MNHNS, CDR2 SASEGT. The CDR3 here is CASSESFSSSGNTIYF. CDR3 DNA sequence: TGTGCCAGCAGTGAATCGTTCTCGAGCTCTGGAAACACCATATATTTT.

V usage is TRBV7-9 and J usage is TRBJ1-5; TRBD1 might be the D (5 bases). The CDR3 runs 15 residues. V lost 4 bases, J lost 4 bases, and 14 bases lay in between. Germline V gene lookup returns CDR1 SEHNR and CDR2 FQNEAQ (reference sequence). Here the CDR3 reads CASSSLSGVNQPQHF. DNA for the CDR3: TGTGCCAGCAGCTCCCTCTCGGGGGTGAATCAGCCCCAGCATTTT.

This clone was observed a single time. The chain is built from TRBV6-5 and TRBJ1-5; D not certain. This CDR3 spans 15 amino acids. Trimming took off 2 bases at V and 2 bases at J, with 10 bases between the two ends. The germline V gene encodes CDR1 MNHEY and CDR2 SVGAGI. As DNA, the CDR3 is TGTGCCAGCAGTTACACCCGACAAGGCAATCAGCCCCAGCATTTT. This encodes CASSYTRQGNQPQHF.

The chain uses TRBV25-1 and TRBJ1-2, with a weak D call TRBD1 (5 bases). The CDR3 is 12 amino acids. CDR1 and CDR2 (germline): MGHDK, SYGVNS. V dropped 3 bases and J dropped 5 bases, with 7 bases sitting between them. The CDR3 reads CASSDPGYGYTF. CDR3 bases: TGTGCCAGCAGTGACCCAGGGTATGGCTACACCTTC.

This chain uses TRBV11-3 with TRBJ2-7; D perhaps matches TRBD1 (6 bases). The CDR3 covers 14 residues. Trimming took off 1 base at V and 4 bases at J, with 11 bases between the two ends. Germline assignment: CDR1 SGHNT and CDR2 YENEEA. The CDR3 loop is CASSLGTTGYEQYF. The CDR3 coding sequence is TGTGCCAGCAGCTTAGGCACGACAGGATACGAGCAGTACTTC.

The chain carries TRBV19 and TRBJ1-5, with 12 bases identical to TRBD1. The CDR3 is made up of 17 amino acids. The germline CDR1 and CDR2 sequences are LNHDA and SQIVND (reference sequence). J lost 3 bases, V lost 6 bases, and 9 bases had no gene match. The CDR3 spells CASRGGQGANYNQPQHF. The CDR3 DNA follows: TGTGCCAGTAGGGGGGGACAGGGGGCTAACTACAATCAGCCCCAGCATTTT.

This sequence joins TRBV7-9 and TRBJ1-4; 7 bases are a match to TRBD1. V shed 8 bases, J shed 1 base, and the junction held 4 bases outside the gene matches. CDR1 is SEHNR, CDR2 FQNEAQ, per germline (reference sequence). The length of the CDR3 is 14 residues. The CDR3 coding sequence is TGTGCCAGCGGGCGGACAGGAACTAATGAAAAACTGTTTTTT. This gives the protein CASGRTGTNEKLFF.

This chain connects TRBV11-2 to TRBJ2-5; D remains ambiguous. CDR1 and CDR2 from the germline V gene are SGHAT and FQNNGV. V gave up 1 base and J gave up 1 base, with 4 bases separating them. The length of the CDR3 is 13 residues. CDR3 sequence: CASSLVLQETQYF. In nucleotides, the CDR3 is TGTGCCAGCAGCTTAGTCCTCCAAGAGACCCAGTACTTC. Looking up the rest from reference TRBV11-2 and TRBJ2-5 gives the full variable domain: EAGVAQSPRYKIIEKRQSVAFWCNPISGHATLYWYQQILGQGPKLLIQFQNNGVVDDSQLPKDRFSAERLKGVDSTLKIQPAKLEDSAVYLCASSLVLQETQYFGPGTRLLVL.

DNA of the CDR3: TGTGCCAGCAGGTCTCCGCAGGGGATCTATGGCTACACCTTC. Protein: CASRSPQGIYGYTF. J is TRBJ1-2 and V is TRBV6-5; possibly TRBD1 for D (6 bases). V lost 6 bases, J lost 4 bases, and 15 bases lay in between. The CDR3 runs 14 residues. CDR1 is MNHEY, CDR2 SVGAGI, per germline.

The table lists this clone with a few counts. The chain couples TRBV5-6 to TRBJ1-2; 9 bases are shared with TRBD1. Germline V lookup: CDR1 SGHDT, CDR2 YYEEEE. V was clipped by 0 bases and J by 3 bases; unmatched bases: 3. This CDR3 region has 15 residues. This CDR3 is CASSLEDRGDYGYTF. The CDR3 DNA follows: TGTGCCAGCAGCTTGGAGGACAGGGGAGACTATGGCTACACCTTC.

The genes are TRBV2 and TRBJ1-5; 7 bases line up with TRBD1. Germline V gene data show CDR1 as SNHLY and CDR2 as FYNNEI. The CDR3 sequence is 16 residues long. The ends lost 6 bases at V and 0 bases at J; junction bases unmatched: 8. CDR3 residues: CASSSTGVYSNQPQHF. The CDR3 region has the DNA TGTGCCAGCAGCTCCACAGGGGTCTATAGCAATCAGCCCCAGCATTTT.

This chain links TRBV7-6 with TRBJ1-2; TRBD1 matches at 9 bases. The V gene end was trimmed by 5 bases and the J gene end by 7 bases; junction bases not matched to a gene: 11. The germline V gene encodes CDR1 SGHVS and CDR2 FNYEAQ. CDR3 length equals 15 residues. For the CDR3, the DNA is TGTGCCAGCAGCCAAATACCGGGACAGGGTACTGGCTACACCTTC. It encodes CASSQIPGQGTGYTF.

This sequence joins TRBV9 and TRBJ1-3; the D is unclear. Trimming cost V 5 bases and J 8 bases, with 14 bases left between them. Germline assignment: CDR1 SGDLS and CDR2 YYNGEE. The CDR3 spans 13 residues. As DNA, the CDR3 is TGTGCCAGCAGGGGCGCTCAGAAGGACACCATATATTTT. Its translation is CASRGAQKDTIYF.

This clone was seen more than once but under ten times. The chain employs TRBV7-2 and TRBJ1-2; 7 nucleotides agree with TRBD1. Germline V gene data show CDR1 as SGHTA and CDR2 as FQGNSA. The CDR3 is made up of 13 amino acids. V trimming: 6 bases; J trimming: 5 bases; junction bases outside the gene matches: 6. CDR3 residues: CASSPGQIYGYTF. CDR3 nucleotides: TGTGCCAGCAGTCCGGGACAGATTTATGGCTACACCTTC.

This clone was observed once. The V gene is TRBV19, the J gene TRBJ2-7; 11 bases fit TRBD1. Germline V gene lookup returns CDR1 LNHDA and CDR2 SQIVND (reference sequence). The CDR3 consists of 15 residues. V shed 2 bases and J 4 bases; nucleotides not matched to a gene: 4. The CDR3 sequence is CASSIIGQGAYEQYF. DNA for the CDR3: TGTGCCAGTAGTATAATCGGACAGGGGGCTTACGAGCAGTACTTC. The full variable domain, its missing parts supplied by reference TRBV19 and TRBJ2-7, is DGGITQSPKYLFRKEGQNVTLSCEQNLNHDAMYWYRQDPGQGLRLIYYSQIVNDFQKGDIAEGYSVSREKKESFPLTVTSAQKNPTAFYLCASSIIGQGAYEQYFGPGTRLTVT.

In DNA, the CDR3 is TGTGCCAGCAGCTTTCATAGCAATCAGCCCCAGCATTTT. It translates to CASSFHSNQPQHF. J is TRBJ1-5 and V is TRBV11-2; the D is unclear. The germline CDR1 and CDR2 sequences are SGHAT and FQNNGV. The CDR3 has 13 residues. V was cut by 3 bases and J by 0 bases, with 3 bases left in between. The full variable domain, in which reference TRBV11-2 and TRBJ1-5 provide the parts outside the CDR3, is EAGVAQSPRYKIIEKRQSVAFWCNPISGHATLYWYQQILGQGPKLLIQFQNNGVVDDSQLPKDRFSAERLKGVDSTLKIQPAKLEDSAVYLCASSFHSNQPQHFGDGTRLSIL.

This clone showed up just a few times. The chain recombines TRBV11-3 with TRBJ1-2; D not certain. Per the germline V gene, CDR1 is SGHNT and CDR2 is YENEEA. The V end lost 1 base, the J end lost 2 bases, and 11 bases lay between the germline ends. The CDR3 length is 15 residues. CDR3 loop: CASSLVSSVNYGYTF. The CDR3 DNA sequence: TGTGCCAGCAGCTTAGTGTCCAGCGTAAACTATGGCTACACCTTC.

The CDR3 sequence is CASSVGPGSTEAFF. The CDR3 DNA is TGTGCCAGCAGCGTAGGACCTGGGAGCACTGAAGCTTTCTTT. V usage is TRBV9 and J usage is TRBJ1-1; D is unresolved. Germline CDR1 and CDR2: SGDLS and YYNGEE. V was shortened by 0 bases and J by 4 bases, with 10 bases between the two germline ends. This CDR3 spans 14 amino acids.

This clone has a single count. Other DNA sequences in this sample translate to the same CDR3. V is TRBV6-2 or TRBV6-3 and J is TRBJ1-2, with D uncertain. CDR3 size: 11 residues. Germline V gene data show CDR1 as MNHEY and CDR2 as SVGEGT. Trimming stripped 4 bases from V and 4 bases from J, with 4 bases between. The CDR3 DNA reads as TGTGCCAGCAGTTCGGGCTATGGCTACACCTTC. Translating gives CASSSGYGYTF.

This sequence joins TRBV5-1 and TRBJ2-3; 13 bases align to TRBD2. CDR3 size: 18 residues. Germline V gene sequence: CDR1 SGHRS, CDR2 YFSETQ. The V gene end was trimmed by 0 bases and the J gene end by 5 bases; junction bases not matched to a gene: 9. The CDR3 DNA follows: TGCGCCAGCAGCTTGGACGGGACTAGCGGGAATCTCGGAGATACGCAGTATTTT. Encoded protein: CASSLDGTSGNLGDTQYF.

The V and J genes are TRBV7-2 and TRBJ2-1; TRBD2 matches 8 bases. The germline V gene has CDR1 SGHTA and CDR2 FQGNSA. This CDR3 has 15 residues. Germline trimming cut 1 base from V and 4 bases from J; bases unmatched to any gene: 3. CDR3 in DNA: TGTGCCAGCAGCTTAGGGACTAGCAGGTACAATGAGCAGTTCTTC. It is translated as CASSLGTSRYNEQFF.

The CDR3 here is CASREGGYNEQFF. The CDR3, as DNA: TGTGCCAGCAGGGAGGGCGGCTACAATGAGCAGTTCTTC. The chain uses TRBV13 and TRBJ2-1; the D gene is possibly TRBD2 (6 bases). CDR1 and CDR2 (germline): PRHDT, FYEKMQ (reference sequence). CDR3 length equals 13 residues. Trimming left V 6 bases short and J 3 bases short, with 9 bases between.

The table lists this clone with a count of one. The gene calls are TRBV5-1 and TRBJ1-2; TRBD1 might be the D (6 bases). The CDR3 totals 14 residues. Germline CDR1 and CDR2: SGHRS and YFSETQ. The V end lost 0 bases, the J end lost 6 bases, and 12 bases lay between the germline ends. The CDR3 region has the DNA TGCGCCAGCAGCTTGGGGGCAGGGGTAGATGGCTACACCTTC. Its protein product is CASSLGAGVDGYTF.

The CDR3 reads CASSLNAVEGTRSPHEQFF. The DNA of the CDR3 is TGTGCCAGCAGTTTAAACGCGGTTGAGGGGACTAGGTCGCCTCATGAGCAGTTCTTC. The chain recombines TRBV27 with TRBJ2-1; 8 bases are shared with TRBD2. Germline V CDR1 and CDR2: MNHEY, SMNVEV (reference sequence). This CDR3 is built from 19 residues. Germline trimming cut 2 bases from V and 8 bases from J; bases unmatched to any gene: 20.

This clone came up once. The rearrangement uses TRBV18 and TRBJ1-5; possible D gene TRBD1, 6 bases. Germline lookup yields CDR1 KGHSH and CDR2 LQKENI. Between the trimmed V and J ends, which lost 3 bases and 3 bases, there was a span of 15 bases. This CDR3 spans 16 amino acids. The CDR3: CASSPRGRGNNQPQHF. In nucleotides, the CDR3 is TGTGCCAGCTCACCCAGGGGCAGGGGCAACAATCAGCCCCAGCATTTT. Full variable domain (missing parts from reference TRBV18 and TRBJ1-5): NAGVMQNPRHLVRRRGQEARLRCSPMKGHSHVYWYRQLPEEGLKFMVYLQKENIIDESGMPKERFSAEFPKEGPSILRIQQVVRGDSAAYFCASSPRGRGNNQPQHFGDGTRLSIL.

V is TRBV7-2 and J is TRBJ2-3, with 10 bases that match TRBD2. After removal of 3 bases from V and 6 bases from J, the junction contained 6 bases not matched to a gene. The CDR3 has 15 amino acids. Germline CDR1 and CDR2: SGHTA and FQGNSA. The CDR3 spells CASSFRSGRGDTQYF. As DNA, the CDR3 is TGTGCCAGCAGCTTCAGGAGCGGGAGGGGTGATACGCAGTATTTT.

The chain is built from TRBV7-2 and TRBJ1-1; possibly TRBD1 for D (5 bases). The CDR3 consists of 14 residues. The V and J ends lost 0 bases and 5 bases respectively, with 10 bases between them. CDR1 and CDR2 from the germline V gene are SGHTA and FQGNSA. CDR3 nucleotide sequence: TGTGCCAGCAGCTTAGCGCAGAGGACAACTGAAGCTTTCTTT. Amino acid sequence: CASSLAQRTTEAFF. Using reference TRBV7-2 and TRBJ1-1 for the parts outside the CDR3, the full variable domain is GAGVSQSPSNKVTEKGKDVELRCDPISGHTALYWYRQSLGQGLEFLIYFQGNSAPDKSGLPSDRFSAERTGGSVSTLTIQRTQQEDSAVYLCASSLAQRTTEAFFGQGTRLTVV.

This chain connects TRBV4-2 to TRBJ2-7; D is undetermined. The CDR3 is 14 amino acids. Germline loops: CDR1 LGHNA, CDR2 YNFKEQ. V lost 1 base, J lost 4 bases, and 11 bases lay in between. CDR3 sequence: CASSQGSGDYEQYF. CDR3 bases: TGTGCCAGCAGCCAAGGATCGGGTGATTACGAGCAGTACTTC.

The J gene is TRBJ2-1, the V gene TRBV4-1; D is perhaps TRBD1 (5 bases). The germline CDR1 and CDR2 sequences are MGHRA and YSYEKL. V lost 4 bases and J lost 0, with 16 bases in between. This CDR3 has 17 amino acids. CDR3 sequence (DNA): TGCGCCAGCAGCCCAAGGGGCGCGGTGAGCTCCTACAATGAGCAGTTCTTC. This encodes CASSPRGAVSSYNEQFF.

This chain connects TRBV7-6 to TRBJ2-7; D possibly corresponds to TRBD2 (6 bases). Germline CDR1 is SGHVS and CDR2 is FNYEAQ. V was trimmed by 4 bases and J by 7 bases, leaving 20 bases between them. The CDR3 is 15 amino acids. The CDR3 is CASSSQDYPAFEQYF. The CDR3, as DNA: TGTGCCAGCAGCTCCCAGGACTATCCCGCCTTTGAGCAGTACTTC. Full variable domain (remainder filled in from reference TRBV7-6 and TRBJ2-7): GAGVSQSPRYKVTKRGQDVALRCDPISGHVSLYWYRQALGQGPEFLTYFNYEAQQDKSGLPNDRFSAERPEGSISTLTIQRTEQRDSAMYRCASSSQDYPAFEQYFGPGTRLTVT.

The rearrangement links TRBV5-8 to TRBJ1-1; D ambiguous. Trimming cost V 0 bases and J 3 bases, with 6 bases left between them. The CDR3 consists of 13 residues. CDR1 is SGHTS and CDR2 is YDEGEE in the germline V gene. CDR3 bases: TGTGCCAGCAGCTTGGCCGGTTACACTGAAGCTTTCTTT. Translation gives CASSLAGYTEAFF.

V and J are TRBV27 and TRBJ1-3; unclear D gene. The germline CDR1 and CDR2 sequences are MNHEY and SMNVEV (reference sequence). CDR3 length: 13 residues. Trimming removed 3 bases from V and 0 bases from J, with 3 bases in between. The CDR3 DNA is TGTGCCAGCAGTTTTATCTCTGGAAACACCATATATTTT. It translates to CASSFISGNTIYF.